The clone carrying this TCR beta chain occurred a few times. The CDR3 is made up of 13 amino acids. V shed 5 bases and J shed 5 bases, with 11 bases lying between them. One entry per CDR3 protein results from TCRdb running MiXCR on the 5' RACE reads. The sample lists tens of thousands of distinct CDR3 sequences, roughly an eighth occurring once. The data originate from a study of spatial heterogeneity in lung cancer. Specified time point: sample taken at primary tumor resection. Sequencing of whole RNA from tumor, nontumor lung or frozen PBMC involved no sorting. The sample consisted of PBMCs, taken at surgery. The chain joins TRBV12-3 or TRBV12-4 to TRBJ2-3; tentative D call: TRBD1 (5 bases). The receptor's source is a male donor with early-stage non-small cell lung cancer. CDR3 in DNA: TGTGCCAGCAGTACGGACCAGGGAGATACGCAGTATTTT. It specifies CASSTDQGDTQYF.